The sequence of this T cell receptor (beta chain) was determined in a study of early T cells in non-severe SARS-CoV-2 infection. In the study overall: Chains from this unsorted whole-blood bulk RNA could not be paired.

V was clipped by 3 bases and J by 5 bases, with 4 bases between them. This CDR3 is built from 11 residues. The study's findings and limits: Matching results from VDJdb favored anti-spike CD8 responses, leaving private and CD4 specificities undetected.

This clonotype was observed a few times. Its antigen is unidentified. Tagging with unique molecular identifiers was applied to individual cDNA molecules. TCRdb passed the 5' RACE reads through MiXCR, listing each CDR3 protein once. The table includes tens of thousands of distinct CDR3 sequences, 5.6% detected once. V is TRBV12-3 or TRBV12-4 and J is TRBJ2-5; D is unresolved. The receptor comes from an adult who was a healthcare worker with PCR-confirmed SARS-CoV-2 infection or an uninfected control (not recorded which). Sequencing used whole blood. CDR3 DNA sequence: TGTGCCAGCAGTTTCGAGGAGACCCAGTACTTC. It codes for CASSFEETQYF.